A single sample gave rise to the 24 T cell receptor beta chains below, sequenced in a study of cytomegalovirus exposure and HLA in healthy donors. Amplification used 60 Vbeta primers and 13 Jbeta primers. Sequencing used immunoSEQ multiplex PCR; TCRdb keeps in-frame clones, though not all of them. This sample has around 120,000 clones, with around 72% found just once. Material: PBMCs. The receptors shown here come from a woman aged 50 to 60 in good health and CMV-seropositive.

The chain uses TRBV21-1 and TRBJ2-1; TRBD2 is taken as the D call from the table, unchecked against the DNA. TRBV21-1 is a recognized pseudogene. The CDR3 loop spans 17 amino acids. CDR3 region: CASSKDRTSGRFDEQFF. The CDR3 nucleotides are TGTGCCAGCAGCAAGGATCGGACTAGCGGGAGATTCGATGAGCAGTTCTTC.

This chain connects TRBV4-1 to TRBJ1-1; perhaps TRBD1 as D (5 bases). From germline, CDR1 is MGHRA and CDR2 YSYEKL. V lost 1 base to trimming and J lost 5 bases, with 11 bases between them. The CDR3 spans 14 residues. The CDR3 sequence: CASSQVVRVTEAFF. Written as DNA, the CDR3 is TGCGCCAGCAGCCAAGTCGTCAGGGTTACTGAAGCTTTCTTT.

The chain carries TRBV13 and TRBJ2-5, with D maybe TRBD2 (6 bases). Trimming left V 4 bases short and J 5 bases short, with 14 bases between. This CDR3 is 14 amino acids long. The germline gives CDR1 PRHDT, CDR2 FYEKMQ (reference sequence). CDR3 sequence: CASSSERAWETQYF. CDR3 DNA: TGTGCCAGCAGCTCGGAGCGGGCCTGGGAGACCCAGTACTTC.

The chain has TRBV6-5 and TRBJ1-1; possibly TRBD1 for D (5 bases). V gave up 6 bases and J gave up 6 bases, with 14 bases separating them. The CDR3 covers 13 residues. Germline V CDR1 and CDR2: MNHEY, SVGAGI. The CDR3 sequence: CASRTGGRAEAFF. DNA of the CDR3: TGTGCCAGCAGAACGGGGGGGAGAGCTGAAGCTTTCTTT.

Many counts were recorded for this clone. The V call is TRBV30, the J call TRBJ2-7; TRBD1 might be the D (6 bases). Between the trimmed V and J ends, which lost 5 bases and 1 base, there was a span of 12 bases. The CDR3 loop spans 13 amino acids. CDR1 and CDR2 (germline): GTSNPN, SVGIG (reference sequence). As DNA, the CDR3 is TGTGCCTGGGGGCACCAGGGGTCCTACGAGCAGTACTTC. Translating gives CAWGHQGSYEQYF.

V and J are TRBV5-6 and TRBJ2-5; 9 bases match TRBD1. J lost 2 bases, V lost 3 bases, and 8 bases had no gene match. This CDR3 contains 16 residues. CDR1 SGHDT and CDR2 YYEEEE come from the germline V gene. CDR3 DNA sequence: TGTGCCAGCAGCTCCGGGACAGGGACTCTTCAAGAGACCCAGTACTTC. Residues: CASSSGTGTLQETQYF.

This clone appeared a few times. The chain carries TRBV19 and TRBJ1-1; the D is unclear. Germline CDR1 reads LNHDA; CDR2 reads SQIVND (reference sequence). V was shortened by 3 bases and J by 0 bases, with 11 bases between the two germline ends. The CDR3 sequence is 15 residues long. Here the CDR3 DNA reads TGTGCCAGTAGTATCCAGGCGCAAATGAACACTGAAGCTTTCTTT. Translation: CASSIQAQMNTEAFF.

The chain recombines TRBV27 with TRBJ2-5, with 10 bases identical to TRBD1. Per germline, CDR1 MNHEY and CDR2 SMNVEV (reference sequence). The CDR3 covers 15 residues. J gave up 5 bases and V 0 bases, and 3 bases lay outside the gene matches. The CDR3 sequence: CASSLSTGGQETQYF. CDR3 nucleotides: TGTGCCAGCAGTTTATCGACAGGGGGCCAGGAGACCCAGTACTTC.

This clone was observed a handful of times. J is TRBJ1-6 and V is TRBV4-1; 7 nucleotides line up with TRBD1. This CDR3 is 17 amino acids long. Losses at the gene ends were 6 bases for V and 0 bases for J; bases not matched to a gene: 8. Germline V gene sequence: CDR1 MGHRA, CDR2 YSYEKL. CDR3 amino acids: CASSDTGAGSYNSPLHF. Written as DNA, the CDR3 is TGCGCCAGCAGTGACACAGGGGCGGGCTCCTATAATTCACCCCTCCACTTT.

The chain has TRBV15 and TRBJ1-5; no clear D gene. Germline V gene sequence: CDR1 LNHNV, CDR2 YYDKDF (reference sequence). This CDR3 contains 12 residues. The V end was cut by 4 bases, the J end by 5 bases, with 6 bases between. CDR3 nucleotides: TGTGCCACCAGCACGCAGGATCAGCCCCAGCATTTT. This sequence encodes CATSTQDQPQHF.

The CDR3 reads CASSATPDRGLGYGYTF. The CDR3 coding sequence is TGTGCCAGTAGTGCCACTCCCGACAGGGGACTGGGCTATGGCTACACCTTC. This chain connects TRBV19 to TRBJ1-2; 8 nucleotides match TRBD1. Per germline, CDR1 LNHDA and CDR2 SQIVND (reference sequence). This CDR3 is 17 amino acids long. Trimming took 5 bases from V and 4 from J; bases not matched to a gene: 15.

The CDR3 sequence: CASSRWGVSSYNEQFF. The CDR3 DNA follows: TGTGCCAGCTCCAGATGGGGGGTTAGTTCCTACAATGAGCAGTTCTTC. The chain recombines TRBV14 with TRBJ2-1; perhaps TRBD2 as D (6 bases). Germline CDR1 SGHDN, CDR2 FVKESK. The CDR3 runs to 16 residues. The germline V and J ends were trimmed by 8 bases and 1 base, with 18 bases remaining between them. The whole variable domain, filled in from reference TRBV14 and TRBJ2-1, reads EAGVTQFPSHSVIEKGQTVTLRCDPISGHDNLYWYRRVMGKEIKFLLHFVKESKQDESGMPNNRFLAERTGGTYSTLKVQPAELEDSGVYFCASSRWGVSSYNEQFFGPGTRLTVL.

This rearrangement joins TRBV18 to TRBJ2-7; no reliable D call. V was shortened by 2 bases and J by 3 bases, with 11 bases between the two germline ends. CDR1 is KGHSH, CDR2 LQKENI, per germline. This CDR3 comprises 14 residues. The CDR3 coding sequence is TGTGCCAGCTCACCAAACGGGTTGAGCTACGAGCAGTACTTC. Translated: CASSPNGLSYEQYF.

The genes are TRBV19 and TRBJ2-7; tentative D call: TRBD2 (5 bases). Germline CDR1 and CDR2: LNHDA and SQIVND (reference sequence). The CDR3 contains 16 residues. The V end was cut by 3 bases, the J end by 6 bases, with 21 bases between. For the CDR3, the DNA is TGTGCCAGTAGTATTTACGGAGGAGCGCTGTCATCCGAGCAGTACTTC. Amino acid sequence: CASSIYGGALSSEQYF.

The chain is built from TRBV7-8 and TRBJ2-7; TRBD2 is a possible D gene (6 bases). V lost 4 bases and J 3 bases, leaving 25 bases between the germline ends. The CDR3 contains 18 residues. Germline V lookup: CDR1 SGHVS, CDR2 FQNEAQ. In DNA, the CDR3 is TGTGCCAGCAGCTCCCAATGGAGGGAGGCCCGTGAACGCTACGAGCAGTACTTC. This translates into CASSSQWREARERYEQYF.

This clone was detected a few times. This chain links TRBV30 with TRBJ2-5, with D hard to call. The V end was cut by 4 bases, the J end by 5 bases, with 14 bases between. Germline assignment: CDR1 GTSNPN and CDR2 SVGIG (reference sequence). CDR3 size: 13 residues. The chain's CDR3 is CAWTNLVWETQYF. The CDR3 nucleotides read TGTGCCTGGACAAACCTAGTCTGGGAGACCCAGTACTTC.

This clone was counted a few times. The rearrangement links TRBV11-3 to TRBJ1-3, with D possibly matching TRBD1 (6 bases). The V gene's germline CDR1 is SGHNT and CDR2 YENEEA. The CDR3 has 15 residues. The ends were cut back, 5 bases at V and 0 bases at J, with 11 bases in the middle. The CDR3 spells CASSTRDTSGNTIYF. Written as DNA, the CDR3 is TGTGCCAGCAGCACACGGGACACCTCTGGAAACACCATATATTTT.

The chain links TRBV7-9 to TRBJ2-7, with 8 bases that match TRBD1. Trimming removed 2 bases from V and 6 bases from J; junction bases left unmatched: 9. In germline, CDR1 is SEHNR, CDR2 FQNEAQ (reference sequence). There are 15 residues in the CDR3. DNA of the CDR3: TGTGCCAGCAGCTTAATAGGACAGGGTCGGAGCGAGCAGTACTTC. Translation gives CASSLIGQGRSEQYF.

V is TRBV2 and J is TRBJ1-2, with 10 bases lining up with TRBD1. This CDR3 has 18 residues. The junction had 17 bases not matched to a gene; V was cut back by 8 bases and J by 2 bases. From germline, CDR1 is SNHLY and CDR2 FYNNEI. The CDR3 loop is CASLPVSSTGGRNYGYTF. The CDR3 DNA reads TGTGCCAGCTTACCGGTCTCTTCGACAGGGGGCCGAAACTATGGCTACACCTTC.

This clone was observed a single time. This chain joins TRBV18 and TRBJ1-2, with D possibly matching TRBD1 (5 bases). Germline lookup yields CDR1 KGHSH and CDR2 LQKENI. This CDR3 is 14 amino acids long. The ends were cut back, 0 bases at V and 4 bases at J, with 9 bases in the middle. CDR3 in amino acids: CASSPPSTAYGYTF. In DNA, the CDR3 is TGTGCCAGCTCACCACCGTCGACAGCCTATGGCTACACCTTC.

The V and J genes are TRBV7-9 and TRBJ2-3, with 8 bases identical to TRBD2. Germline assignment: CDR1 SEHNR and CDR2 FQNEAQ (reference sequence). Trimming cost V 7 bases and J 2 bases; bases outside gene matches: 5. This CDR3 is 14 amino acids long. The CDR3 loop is CASIGGGDTDTQYF. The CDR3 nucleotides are TGTGCCAGCATCGGGGGGGGAGACACAGATACGCAGTATTTT. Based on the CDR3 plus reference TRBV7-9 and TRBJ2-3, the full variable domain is DTGVSQNPRHKITKRGQNVTFRCDPISEHNRLYWYRQTLGQGPEFLTYFQNEAQLEKSRLLSDRFSAERPKGSFSTLEIQRTEQGDSAMYLCASIGGGDTDTQYFGPGTRLTVL.

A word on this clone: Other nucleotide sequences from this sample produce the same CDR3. This CDR3 is CASSPARANEKLFF. The CDR3 DNA follows: TGTGCCAGCTCCCCCGCCCGAGCCAATGAAAAACTGTTTTTT. The chain combines TRBV18 with TRBJ1-4; D unclear. The CDR3 has 14 amino acids. The germline gives CDR1 KGHSH, CDR2 LQKENI. Trimming cost V 6 bases and J 5 bases, with 13 bases left between them.

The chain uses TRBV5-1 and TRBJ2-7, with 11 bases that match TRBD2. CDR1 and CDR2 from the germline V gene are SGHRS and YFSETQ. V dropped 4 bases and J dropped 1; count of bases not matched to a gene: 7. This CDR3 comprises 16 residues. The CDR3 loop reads CASSPSGTSGSYEQYF. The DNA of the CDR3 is TGCGCCAGCAGCCCTTCGGGGACTAGCGGATCCTACGAGCAGTACTTC.

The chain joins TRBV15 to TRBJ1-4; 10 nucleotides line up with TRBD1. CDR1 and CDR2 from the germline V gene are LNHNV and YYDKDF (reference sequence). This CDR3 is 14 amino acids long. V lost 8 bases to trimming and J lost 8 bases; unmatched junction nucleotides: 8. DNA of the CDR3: TGTGCCACCCGCCGGGACAGGGGTCTCGAAAAACTGTTTTTT. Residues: CATRRDRGLEKLFF.